This T cell receptor (beta chain) was observed in a study of Ad26.COV2.S vaccination and SARS-CoV-2 variants. CDR1 SGHNT and CDR2 YYREEE come from the germline V gene (reference sequence). The CDR3 loop spans 15 amino acids. V was trimmed by 4 bases and J by 4 bases, leaving 15 bases between them. Sample treatment: some 20 received Ad26.COV2.S at low or high dose, single or two shots; a few received placebo; per-sample allocation not given. Following the first vaccine or placebo injection, samples were taken on day 63. In its sample, this clone was seen a few times. The data were produced by immunoSEQ multiplex PCR, yet TCRdb's version contains in-frame clones alone and is incomplete. The sample contains roughly 320,000 clones, just under 85% of which appear only once.

The J gene is TRBJ1-5, the V gene TRBV5-4; D may be TRBD1 (6 bases). Sequencing used peripheral blood, obtained in a trial of Ad26.COV2.S vaccine versus placebo. The source is a person aged 18-65 years who received the Ad26.COV2.S COVID-19 vaccine or a placebo. The CDR3 nucleotides read TGTGCCAGCAGCCCCGGAGGGGGGAGGAATCAGCCCCAGCATTTT. Translated: CASSPGGGRNQPQHF. Variable domain in full (rest from reference TRBV5-4 and TRBJ1-5): ETGVTQSPTHLIKTRGQQVTLRCSSQSGHNTVSWYQQALGQGPQFIFQYYREEENGRGNFPPRFSGLQFPNYSSELNVNALELDDSALYLCASSPGGGRNQPQHFGDGTRLSIL.